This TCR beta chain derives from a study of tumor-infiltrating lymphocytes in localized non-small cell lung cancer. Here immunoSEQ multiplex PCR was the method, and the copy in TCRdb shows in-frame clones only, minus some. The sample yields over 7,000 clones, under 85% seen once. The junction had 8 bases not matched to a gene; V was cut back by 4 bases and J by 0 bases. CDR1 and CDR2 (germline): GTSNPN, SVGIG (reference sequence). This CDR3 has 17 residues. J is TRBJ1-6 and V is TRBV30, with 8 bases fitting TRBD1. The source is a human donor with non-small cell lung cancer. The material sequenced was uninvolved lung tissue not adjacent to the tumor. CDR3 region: CAWIGTGLNSYNSPLHF. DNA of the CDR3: TGTGCCTGGATCGGGACAGGACTTAACTCCTATAATTCACCCCTCCACTTT.